The 9 T cell receptor beta chains reported below all come from one sample, sequenced in a study of OX40 agonist ivuxolimab in advanced cancers. Generated by immunoSEQ multiplex PCR, the TCRdb table keeps only in-frame clones and is missing some. The data show fewer than 30,000 clones, over 60% seen once. The specimen was CD4+ or CD8+ T cells sorted from blood, collected in a trial of the OX40 agonist ivuxolimab. These receptors all come from an adult with an advanced solid tumor such as melanoma, head and neck, liver or kidney cancer.

The chain links TRBV19 to TRBJ1-6; maybe TRBD1 (6 bases). Germline-derived CDR1 and CDR2 are LNHDA and SQIVND (reference sequence). V was shortened by 2 bases and J by 0 bases, with 8 bases between the two germline ends. CDR3 length: 16 residues. In DNA, the CDR3 is TGTGCCAGTAGTATACAGGGGCTCTCCTATAATTCACCCCTCCACTTT. Translated, it gives CASSIQGLSYNSPLHF.

The chain couples TRBV4-3 to TRBJ2-7; a possible D gene is TRBD1 (5 bases). Germline V gene sequence: CDR1 LGHNA, CDR2 YSLEER. V was trimmed by 1 base and J by 4 bases, leaving 11 bases between them. This CDR3 has 14 residues. DNA for the CDR3: TGCGCCAGCAGCCAAGCATTGGACACGTACGAGCAGTACTTC. Protein: CASSQALDTYEQYF.

The chain employs TRBV4-2 and TRBJ1-2; D unresolved. CDR1 and CDR2 (germline): LGHNA, YNFKEQ. V was cut by 0 bases and J by 2 bases, with 10 bases left in between. This CDR3 contains 15 residues. CDR3 bases: TGTGCCAGCAGCCAAGATGGCCTGGCGAACTATGGCTACACCTTC. It translates to CASSQDGLANYGYTF.

The rearrangement links TRBV4-2 to TRBJ1-3; TRBD1 might be the D (5 bases). CDR1 LGHNA and CDR2 YNFKEQ come from the germline V gene. This CDR3 is 15 amino acids long. V dropped 1 base and J dropped 4 bases, with 11 bases sitting between them. CDR3 coding DNA: TGTGCCAGCAGCCAAGGTTCAGGGTTGGGAAACACCATATATTTT. Translated: CASSQGSGLGNTIYF.

The gene calls are TRBV4-1 and TRBJ2-1; no reliable D call. From germline, CDR1 is MGHRA and CDR2 YSYEKL. Trimming cost V 1 base and J 8 bases, with 12 bases left between them. CDR3 size: 14 residues. The CDR3 loop is CASSQANTPHEQFF. As DNA, the CDR3 is TGCGCCAGCAGCCAAGCGAATACCCCCCATGAGCAGTTCTTC.

The table lists this clone with a count of one. The rearrangement uses TRBV4-1 and TRBJ2-7, with TRBD1 matching 10 bases. V shed 4 bases, J shed 5 bases, and the junction held 5 bases outside the gene matches. Germline values: CDR1 MGHRA, CDR2 YSYEKL. The CDR3 contains 14 residues. The CDR3 loop is CASSPGTGVDEQYF. Here the CDR3 DNA reads TGCGCCAGCAGCCCCGGGACAGGGGTCGACGAGCAGTACTTC.

CDR3 sequence reads: CASSDGFNQPQHF. The DNA for the CDR3 is TGTGCCAGCAGTGACGGATTCAATCAGCCCCAGCATTTT. The rearrangement uses TRBV6-4 and TRBJ1-5; no definite D call. CDR1 is MRHNA and CDR2 is SNTAGT in the germline V gene. V dropped 2 bases and J dropped 3 bases, with 5 bases sitting between them. This CDR3 is 13 amino acids long.

The rearrangement links TRBV7-8 to TRBJ1-1, with D hard to call. Germline CDR1 SGHVS, CDR2 FQNEAQ. The CDR3 is 13 amino acids. Trimming took 4 bases from V and 0 from J, leaving 6 bases between them. CDR3 amino acids: CASSWTVNTEAFF. Here the CDR3 DNA reads TGTGCCAGCAGCTGGACGGTGAACACTGAAGCTTTCTTT.

This clone has only one observation. The rearrangement uses TRBV12-5 and TRBJ1-2; D gene uncertain. The CDR3 runs to 12 residues. V dropped 1 base and J dropped 6 bases, with 6 bases sitting between them. The germline V gene has CDR1 LGHNT and CDR2 FRNRAP. In nucleotides, the CDR3 is TGTGCTAGTGGTTTGGAAGGGCATGGCTACACCTTC. Residues: CASGLEGHGYTF.